Listed below are T cell receptor beta chains from one sample, sequenced in a study of cytomegalovirus exposure and HLA in healthy donors. TCRdb's table, derived via immunoSEQ multiplex PCR, lists solely in-frame clones and lacks some. The sample includes about 200,000 clones, about 75% seen only once; the top ten take around 2%. Sample: PBMCs. Receptors originate from a young man in good health and CMV-seronegative. CDR3s include the opening cysteine and the closing phenylalanine or tryptophan. A D gene is named only where the DNA matches it firmly. Not all rows give a size; the values are once, few, many and, for expanded clones, a class.

abundance,v_gene,j_gene,d_gene,CDR3nt,CDR3aa
NA,TRBV9,TRBJ2-7,TRBD1,TGTGCCAGCAGCTTACAGGGGGAGCAGTACTTC,CASSLQGEQYF
NA,TRBV25-1,TRBJ1-1,NA,TGTGCCAGCAGTGAACAGGGACTTCTGAACACTGAAGCTTTCTTT,CASSEQGLLNTEAFF
NA,TRBV5-8,TRBJ2-3,TRBD1,TGTGCCAGCAGCTTTAGAAACAGGGGGCAGGGAGATACGCAGTATTTT,CASSFRNRGQGDTQYF
NA,TRBV30,TRBJ1-1,TRBD1,TGTGCCCGCTCACAGGGGGCGCCTGTGAACACTGAAGCTTTCTTT,CARSQGAPVNTEAFF
NA,TRBV28,TRBJ1-2,TRBD1,TGTGCCAGCAGTTCTACAGGGGGGGGCTATGGCTACACCTTC,CASSSTGGGYGYTF
once,TRBV30,TRBJ2-7,TRBD1,TGTGCCTGGAGTGGTGGGACAGGGTGGTACTTC,CAWSGGTGWYF
NA,TRBV7-2,TRBJ1-5,TRBD1,TGTGCCAGCAGCTCCCGGACAGGTTTTTTCAGCAATCAGCCCCAGCATTTT,CASSSRTGFFSNQPQHF
NA,TRBV28,TRBJ1-1,NA,TGTGCCAGCAGCCTCACCACAGGGTACACTGAAGCTTTCTTT,CASSLTTGYTEAFF
NA,TRBV27,TRBJ2-4,TRBD1,TGTGCCAGCAGGGAGCAGGACAGGGGTTACATTCAGTACTTC,CASREQDRGYIQYF
NA,TRBV6-1,TRBJ2-3,NA,TGTGCCAGCAGTCCTCGGGACTTGGATACGCAGTATTTT,CASSPRDLDTQYF
NA,TRBV28,TRBJ2-1,NA,TGTGCCAGCAGTCTTCGGGTCTATGAGCAGTTCTTC,CASSLRVYEQFF
NA,TRBV5-4,TRBJ2-3,NA,TGTGCCAGCAGCCGGGAGTGGGGGGGCCAGGCAGATACGCAGTATTTT,CASSREWGGQADTQYF
NA,TRBV2,TRBJ1-3,NA,TGTGCCAGCAGAAGGGGCGCGTCTGGAAACACCATATATTTT,CASRRGASGNTIYF
NA,TRBV6-6,TRBJ1-2,NA,TGTGCCAGCAGTTACAATACAGACTATGGCTACACCTTC,CASSYNTDYGYTF
NA,TRBV6-4,TRBJ2-1,TRBD1,TGTGCCAGCAGTGTTGGGACAGGGGGAAATGAGCAGTTCTTC,CASSVGTGGNEQFF
NA,TRBV28,TRBJ1-2,NA,TGTGCCAGCAGTTTAAACAGTGACTATGGCTACACCTTC,CASSLNSDYGYTF
few,TRBV9,TRBJ2-7,TRBD2,TGTGCCAGCAGCGTACACGGGGGGTACGAGCAGTACTTC,CASSVHGGYEQYF
NA,TRBV18,TRBJ2-2,TRBD1,TGTGCCAGCTCACCACCACAGGGGTTGGACACCGGGGAGCTGTTTTTT,CASSPPQGLDTGELFF
NA,TRBV19,TRBJ1-5,NA,TGTGCCAGTAGTATCATAACGGGGTTCGGCAATCAGCCCCAGCATTTT,CASSIITGFGNQPQHF
NA,TRBV30,TRBJ1-1,NA,TGTGCCTGGAGAGCCCGGACGGGGTCGAACACTGAAGCTTTCTTT,CAWRARTGSNTEAFF
NA,TRBV7-6,TRBJ2-1,TRBD2,TGTGCCAGCAGCTTAGTGGTGACTAGCGGGAGGGCGATGATTCCCAATGAGCAGTTCTTC,CASSLVVTSGRAMIPNEQFF
NA,TRBV7-9,TRBJ2-7,NA,TGTGCCAGCAGCTTGAACAGGGCGGACGAGCAGTACTTC,CASSLNRADEQYF
NA,TRBV11-2,TRBJ1-5,TRBD1,TGTGCCAGCAGCCAAGGGACAGGGGATCAGCCCCAGCATTTT,CASSQGTGDQPQHF